The clone carrying this T cell receptor beta chain was found once. Its antigen is still unknown. This sample is drawn from a study of T cells in localized non-small cell lung cancer. Study-wide findings and caveats: Longer overall survival accompanied higher blood T cell density.

Measured with immunoSEQ multiplex PCR; TCRdb has only the in-frame clones, and not every one. The sample carries over 8,500 clones, approximately 85% recorded once. This receptor was identified in a female donor at least 60 years old with stage II lung adenocarcinoma. The specimen was peripheral blood mononuclear cells, collected before any cancer treatment.

The CDR3 DNA follows: TGTGCCAGCAGTTTATCAGGGATAGATGAAGCTTTCTTT. It translates to CASSLSGIDEAFF. The V call is TRBV28, the J call TRBJ1-1; perhaps TRBD1 as D (5 bases). The CDR3 is 13 amino acids. Trimming cost V 1 base and J 7 bases, with 10 bases left between them. Per germline, CDR1 MDHEN and CDR2 SYDVKM. Variable domain in full (rest from reference TRBV28 and TRBJ1-1): DVKVTQSSRYLVKRTGEKVFLECVQDMDHENMFWYRQDPGLGLRLIYFSYDVKMKEKGDIPEGYSVSREKKERFSLILESASTNQTSMYLCASSLSGIDEAFFGQGTRLTVV.